The 13 T cell receptor beta chains below all came from one sample that was sequenced in a study of T cell responses to AZD1222 COVID-19 vaccine. TCRdb's table, derived via immunoSEQ multiplex PCR, lists solely in-frame clones and lacks some. The table includes about 110,000 clones, under 90% detected once. The sample was peripheral blood, taken on day 0 of AZD1222 vaccination. Every receptor here comes from an adult in good health.

This clone was seen a few times. V usage is TRBV7-8 and J usage is TRBJ1-4; D remains unclear. Trimming shortened V by 5 bases and J by 4 bases, and 17 bases separated the two germline ends. From germline, CDR1 is SGHVS and CDR2 FQNEAQ. The CDR3 is made up of 16 amino acids. CDR3 residues: CASSILPPYVNEKLFF. The CDR3 DNA follows: TGTGCCAGCAGCATCCTCCCTCCCTATGTTAATGAAAAACTGTTTTTT.

This chain links TRBV19 with TRBJ1-1; unclear D gene. Germline V gives CDR1 LNHDA, CDR2 SQIVND (reference sequence). V was clipped by 5 bases and J by 0 bases, with 13 bases between them. The CDR3 extends over 15 amino acids. The CDR3 DNA sequence: TGTGCCAGTAGTCGGACCGGGGTAGTGAACACTGAAGCTTTCTTT. Translated, it gives CASSRTGVVNTEAFF.

The chain recombines TRBV5-4 with TRBJ2-7; 8 bases line up with TRBD1. The V segment lost 3 bases and the J segment 3 bases; nucleotides outside the gene matches: 8. The CDR3 runs 15 residues. Germline-derived CDR1 and CDR2 are SGHNT and YYREEE (reference sequence). The CDR3: CASSSRGQGSYEQYF. Written as DNA, the CDR3 is TGTGCCAGCAGCTCCCGAGGACAGGGTAGCTACGAGCAGTACTTC.

J is TRBJ2-5 and V is TRBV5-6, with D possibly being TRBD1 (6 bases). Trimming pared 1 base from V and 9 bases from J, leaving 19 bases between. The length of the CDR3 is 15 residues. Germline V gives CDR1 SGHDT, CDR2 YYEEEE. The DNA of the CDR3 is TGTGCCAGCAGCTTGTCAGGACAGCGATTGAGGGCCCAGTACTTC. Encoded protein: CASSLSGQRLRAQYF.

This chain uses TRBV11-3 with TRBJ2-3, with 7 bases identical to TRBD2. Germline V gene lookup returns CDR1 SGHNT and CDR2 YENEEA. V shed 2 bases, J shed 5 bases, and the junction held 1 base outside the gene matches. The CDR3 totals 13 residues. The CDR3 bases are TGTGCCAGCAGCTTATCGGGAGGAGATACGCAGTATTTT. It is translated as CASSLSGGDTQYF. Combining the CDR3 with reference TRBV11-3 and TRBJ2-3 gives the whole variable domain EAGVVQSPRYKIIEKKQPVAFWCNPISGHNTLYWYLQNLGQGPELLIRYENEEAVDDSQLPKDRFSAERLKGVDSTLKIQPAELGDSAVYLCASSLSGGDTQYFGPGTRLTVL.

The chain combines TRBV9 with TRBJ1-1; 11 bases align to TRBD1. The junction had 7 bases not matched to a gene; V was cut back by 3 bases and J by 6 bases. Germline V lookup: CDR1 SGDLS, CDR2 YYNGEE. The length of the CDR3 is 15 residues. The CDR3 region is CASSDHSGQGAEAFF. The DNA of the CDR3 is TGTGCCAGCAGCGACCATTCGGGACAGGGGGCTGAAGCTTTCTTT.

A few counts support this clone. The chain has TRBV7-9 and TRBJ2-3, with D unresolved. V was cut by 4 bases and J by 0 bases, with 8 bases left in between. There are 14 residues in the CDR3. Germline V gene data show CDR1 as SEHNR and CDR2 as FQNEAQ (reference sequence). The CDR3 DNA sequence: TGTGCCAGCAGCTCCCGGTTAAGCACAGATACGCAGTATTTT. Residues: CASSSRLSTDTQYF.

This chain uses TRBV27 with TRBJ1-2; TRBD1 might be the D (5 bases). CDR1 and CDR2 (germline): MNHEY, SMNVEV (reference sequence). This CDR3 is 15 amino acids long. The ends were cut back, 6 bases at V and 3 bases at J, with 17 bases in the middle. The CDR3 sequence is CASSPYSDRDYGYTF. The CDR3 coding sequence is TGTGCCAGCAGCCCCTATTCAGACAGAGACTATGGCTACACCTTC.

This clone was seen more than once but under ten times. The rearrangement uses TRBV6-2 or TRBV6-3 and TRBJ2-7; 9 positions match TRBD2. Trimming removed 4 bases from V and 2 bases from J; junction bases left unmatched: 3. CDR3 length equals 14 residues. The germline CDR1 and CDR2 sequences are MNHEY and SVGEGT. CDR3 loop: CASSLGLAPYEQYF. In DNA form, the CDR3 reads TGTGCCAGCAGTTTAGGACTAGCGCCCTACGAGCAGTACTTC.

This clone came up a few times. The chain carries TRBV21-1 and TRBJ2-7; TRBD2 is taken as the D call from the table, unchecked against the DNA. TRBV21-1 is labeled a pseudogene. This CDR3 has 14 residues. The CDR3 is CARAGRITTYEQYF. The DNA of the CDR3 is TGTGCCAGAGCCGGGAGAATAACCACCTACGAGCAGTACTTC.

The CDR3 nucleotides read TGTGCCAGCCGGAAGGGGGCTAGTGGAAACACCATATATTTT. It translates to CASRKGASGNTIYF. The gene calls are TRBV7-2 and TRBJ1-3, with 7 bases identical to TRBD1. The junction had 7 bases not matched to a gene; V was cut back by 8 bases and J by 3 bases. Germline V gene lookup returns CDR1 SGHTA and CDR2 FQGNSA. This CDR3 spans 14 amino acids.

V usage is TRBV21-1 and J usage is TRBJ2-1. TRBV21-1 is shown as a pseudogene. The CDR3 sequence is 16 residues long. The CDR3 DNA follows: TGTGCCAGCAGCAAAGAGGGGCCTAGCCCCTACAATGAGCAGTTCTTC. Its translation: CASSKEGPSPYNEQFF.

The chain employs TRBV27 and TRBJ2-5; D not certain. Deletions cut 5 bases from V and 4 bases from J, with 2 bases between. The length of the CDR3 is 10 residues. Germline CDR1 and CDR2: MNHEY and SMNVEV (reference sequence). CDR3 sequence reads: CASSRETQYF. The DNA for the CDR3 is TGTGCCAGCAGTAGAGAGACCCAGTACTTC.